Presented here are 3 T cell receptor beta chains from one specimen sequenced in a study of blood T cell repertoires in COVID-19. Repertoires were generated with immunoSEQ multiplex PCR, while TCRdb's copy carries only in-frame clones and drops some. The repertoire holds some 320,000 clones, 65% to 90% seen once, with 7.2% in the top ten. The sample comprised peripheral blood. Receptors were obtained from a human donor in a cohort sampled during active COVID-19.

V is TRBV12-5 and J is TRBJ1-1, with 11 bases aligning to TRBD1. CDR1 is LGHNT, CDR2 FRNRAP, per germline. This CDR3 contains 17 residues. Germline trimming cut 3 bases from V and 3 bases from J; bases unmatched to any gene: 9. CDR3 in amino acids: CASGFSDRGRWDTEAFF. Here the CDR3 DNA reads TGTGCTAGTGGTTTTTCGGACAGGGGGCGCTGGGACACTGAAGCTTTCTTT. The variable domain in full, completed from reference TRBV12-5 and TRBJ1-1, reads DARVTQTPRHKVTEMGQEVTMRCQPILGHNTVFWYRQTMMQGLELLAYFRNRAPLDDSGMPKDRFSAEMPDATLATLKIQPSEPRDSAVYFCASGFSDRGRWDTEAFFGQGTRLTVV.

The chain carries TRBV5-1 and TRBJ2-1; 8 nucleotides line up with TRBD1. Trimming removed 1 base from V and 9 bases from J; junction bases left unmatched: 3. The length of the CDR3 is 13 residues. Germline CDR1 reads SGHRS; CDR2 reads YFSETQ. CDR3 loop: CASSLPDRAEQFF. CDR3 DNA sequence: TGCGCCAGCAGCTTGCCGGACAGGGCTGAGCAGTTCTTC.

The chain uses TRBV7-9 and TRBJ1-5; 7 positions match TRBD1. Germline values: CDR1 SEHNR, CDR2 FQNEAQ (reference sequence). The trim removed 2 bases at V and 8 bases at J, leaving 9 bases unmatched. This CDR3 spans 15 amino acids. CDR3 nucleotide sequence: TGTGCCAGCAGCTTAAAGGGGGCTAATCAAGAGCCCCAGCATTTT. It translates to CASSLKGANQEPQHF.